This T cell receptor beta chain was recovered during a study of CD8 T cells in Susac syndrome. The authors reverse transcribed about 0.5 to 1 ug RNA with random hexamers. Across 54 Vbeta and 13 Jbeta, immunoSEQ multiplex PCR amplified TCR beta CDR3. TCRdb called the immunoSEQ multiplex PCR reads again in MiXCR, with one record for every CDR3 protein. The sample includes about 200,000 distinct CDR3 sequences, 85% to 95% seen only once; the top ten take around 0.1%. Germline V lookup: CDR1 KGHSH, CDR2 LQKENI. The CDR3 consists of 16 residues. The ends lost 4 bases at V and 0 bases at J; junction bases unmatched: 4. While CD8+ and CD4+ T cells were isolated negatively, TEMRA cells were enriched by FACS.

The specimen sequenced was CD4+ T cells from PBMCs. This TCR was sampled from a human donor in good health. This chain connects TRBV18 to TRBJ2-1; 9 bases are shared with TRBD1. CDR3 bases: TGTGCCAGCTCACAGACAGGGGGGAGCTCCTACAATGAGCAGTTCTTC. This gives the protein CASSQTGGSSYNEQFF.